This T cell receptor beta chain was sequenced in a study of beta chain features in type 1 diabetes. Overall study findings and caveats: People with Type 1 diabetes carried modestly yet significantly shorter TCRB CDR3s in all four CD4+ subsets.

Germline V CDR1 and CDR2: KGHSH, LQKENI. The CDR3 loop spans 14 amino acids. V lost 2 bases, J lost 3 bases, and 8 bases lay in between. The isolated RNA, all of it, was reverse transcribed, so expressed TCRB transcripts were what got sequenced. Sequencing was performed with immunoSEQ multiplex PCR; in TCRdb, only in-frame clones are kept and a portion is missing. The repertoire has around 260,000 clones, 20% of them found once; the top ten carry around 0.03%. This clone occurred once. Its antigen is unknown. This sequence joins TRBV18 and TRBJ1-5; D unresolved. Specimen: naive CD4+ T cells from blood. This sequence was found in a woman in her thirties or forties with type 1 diabetes. CDR3 in amino acids: CASSPARINQPQHF. The CDR3 bases are TGTGCCAGCTCACCAGCTAGAATCAATCAGCCCCAGCATTTT.